These 31 T cell receptor beta chains originate from one sample sequenced in a study of blood T cell repertoires in COVID-19. Using immunoSEQ multiplex PCR, the repertoire was profiled, and TCRdb retains in-frame clones only, with some absent. The table lists a few hundred thousand clones, 85% to 90% of them singletons. Sequencing was carried out using peripheral blood. The receptor set was obtained from a woman aged 25 to 39 with COVID-19, enrolled during active disease.

The CDR3 nucleotides read TGTGCCAGCAGTTACCCCAACAATTTGAGGTACACTGAAGCTTTCTTT. Translated, it gives CASSYPNNLRYTEAFF. The chain recombines TRBV6-6 with TRBJ1-1; D not resolved. This CDR3 contains 16 residues. Trimming removed 2 bases at V and 3 bases at J, with 16 bases between. Germline V gene lookup returns CDR1 MNHNY and CDR2 SVGAGI (reference sequence).

This chain uses TRBV10-3 with TRBJ2-1, with 8 bases aligning to TRBD1. The CDR3 runs 12 residues. V was clipped by 10 bases and J by 5 bases; unmatched bases: 4. Germline V gene sequence: CDR1 ENHRY, CDR2 SYGVKD. The CDR3 region has the DNA TGTGCCACCGCGGGACAGGACAATGAGCAGTTCTTC. As protein: CATAGQDNEQFF.

The CDR3 DNA follows: TGTGCCAGCAGCACGGACAGGGGAAACACTGAAGCTTTCTTT. Encoded protein: CASSTDRGNTEAFF. The V gene is TRBV9, the J gene TRBJ1-1; TRBD1 matches at 9 bases. Germline CDR1 SGDLS, CDR2 YYNGEE. The CDR3 spans 14 residues. V trimming: 4 bases; J trimming: 2 bases; junction bases outside the gene matches: 3.

The chain has TRBV4-1 and TRBJ2-7; 9 bases match TRBD2. The trim removed 4 bases at V and 5 bases at J, leaving 9 bases unmatched. Germline loops: CDR1 MGHRA, CDR2 YSYEKL. The CDR3 loop spans 15 amino acids. The CDR3 DNA sequence: TGCGCCAGCAGCCCTCTTAGCGGGAGTACGCACGAGCAGTACTTC. Protein product: CASSPLSGSTHEQYF.

The V call is TRBV19, the J call TRBJ2-1, with D hard to call. The CDR3 runs 14 residues. From germline, CDR1 is LNHDA and CDR2 SQIVND (reference sequence). Trimming took 0 bases from V and 8 from J, leaving 11 bases between them. The CDR3 bases are TGTGCCAGTAGTATAGACGAGGTACGGGATGAGCAGTTCTTC. Translated: CASSIDEVRDEQFF. The variable domain in full, with the rest retrieved from reference TRBV19 and TRBJ2-1, is DGGITQSPKYLFRKEGQNVTLSCEQNLNHDAMYWYRQDPGQGLRLIYYSQIVNDFQKGDIAEGYSVSREKKESFPLTVTSAQKNPTAFYLCASSIDEVRDEQFFGPGTRLTVL.

This clone came up once. The chain carries TRBV3-1 (or the pseudogene TRBV3-2) and TRBJ2-1, with 9 bases matching TRBD2. V shed 2 bases and J 7 bases; nucleotides not matched to a gene: 12. The germline V gene has CDR1 LGHDT and CDR2 YNNKEL (reference sequence). This CDR3 has 17 residues. In nucleotides, the CDR3 is TGTGCCAGCAGCCAATATAGCGGGAGCGGTATTTGGAATGAGCAGTTCTTC. Protein product: CASSQYSGSGIWNEQFF.

This clone was recorded only once. The rearrangement links TRBV7-6 to TRBJ2-7; D is undetermined. The CDR3 sequence is 14 residues long. Germline V gene sequence: CDR1 SGHVS, CDR2 FNYEAQ. Trimming removed 1 base at V and 2 bases at J, with 9 bases between. CDR3 bases: TGTGCCAGCAGCTTAGAATCGGTCACCTACGAGCAGTACTTC. This gives the protein CASSLESVTYEQYF.

J is TRBJ2-5 and V is TRBV7-2, with 7 bases aligning to TRBD2. V dropped 1 base and J dropped 5; count of bases not matched to a gene: 10. The length of the CDR3 is 16 residues. Germline CDR1 reads SGHTA; CDR2 reads FQGNSA. The CDR3 bases are TGTGCCAGCAGCTTAGGGGTAGCGGGCCGGAGGGAGACCCAGTACTTC. This sequence encodes CASSLGVAGRRETQYF.

The genes are TRBV30 and TRBJ1-5, with TRBD1 matching 7 bases. J was trimmed by 6 bases and V by 5 bases; bases with no gene match: 7. This CDR3 comprises 13 residues. CDR1 is GTSNPN and CDR2 is SVGIG in the germline V gene (reference sequence). The CDR3 DNA sequence: TGTGCCTGGTCCACAGGGGAAACTCAGCCCCAGCATTTT. Its translation: CAWSTGETQPQHF.

This clone was found once. J is TRBJ2-1 and V is TRBV7-2; a weak D match, TRBD1 (6 bases). The germline V and J ends were trimmed by 3 bases and 4 bases, with 10 bases remaining between them. This CDR3 spans 14 amino acids. CDR1 SGHTA and CDR2 FQGNSA come from the germline V gene. CDR3 sequence: CASSFTGLYNEQFF. Written as DNA, the CDR3 is TGTGCCAGCAGCTTCACAGGGCTATACAATGAGCAGTTCTTC. Looking up the rest from reference TRBV7-2 and TRBJ2-1 gives the full variable domain: GAGVSQSPSNKVTEKGKDVELRCDPISGHTALYWYRQSLGQGLEFLIYFQGNSAPDKSGLPSDRFSAERTGGSVSTLTIQRTQQEDSAVYLCASSFTGLYNEQFFGPGTRLTVL.

This rearrangement joins TRBV19 to TRBJ2-1, with D possibly being TRBD2 (6 bases). CDR1 and CDR2 from the germline V gene are LNHDA and SQIVND (reference sequence). This CDR3 comprises 16 residues. The V and J ends lost 3 bases and 2 bases respectively, with 14 bases between them. In nucleotides, the CDR3 is TGTGCCAGTAGTATGTTGGCGGGGAAAACCTACAATGAGCAGTTCTTC. Its translation: CASSMLAGKTYNEQFF.

The chain couples TRBV7-2 to TRBJ1-3; D is uncertain. Trimming pared 8 bases from V and 0 bases from J, leaving 8 bases between. Germline V gene sequence: CDR1 SGHTA, CDR2 FQGNSA. The CDR3 runs 13 residues. CDR3 nucleotides: TGTGCCAGCGTACAGTTCTCTGGAAACACCATATATTTT. Encoded protein: CASVQFSGNTIYF.

The V call is TRBV6-4, the J call TRBJ1-1, with D unclear. The CDR3 consists of 13 residues. Between the trimmed V and J ends, which lost 6 bases and 1 base, there was a span of 9 bases. Germline CDR1 is MRHNA and CDR2 is SNTAGT. CDR3 loop: CASSLTGNTEAFF. CDR3 DNA: TGTGCCAGCAGCCTAACGGGGAACACTGAAGCTTTCTTT.

The chain couples TRBV29-1 to TRBJ1-1, with no clear D. CDR1 is SQVTM, CDR2 ANQGSEA, per germline. Trimming left V 7 bases short and J 2 bases short, with 11 bases between. The CDR3 loop spans 12 amino acids. The CDR3 DNA reads TGCAGCGCGGTTCGGGGTAACACTGAAGCTTTCTTT. As protein: CSAVRGNTEAFF.

A remark on this clone: An end of the junction differs from the germline gene, which may be a read error. The chain joins TRBV29-1 to TRBJ2-1, with 12 bases fitting TRBD2. This CDR3 has 14 residues. Germline V gene lookup returns CDR1 SQVTM and CDR2 ANQGSEA. CDR3 amino acids: CSVEGTSGYNEQFF. In DNA form, the CDR3 reads TGCAGCGTAGAAGGGACTAGCGGGTACAATGAGCAGTTCTTC.

The V and J genes are TRBV7-3 and TRBJ2-1; 8 bases agree with TRBD1. Trimming cost V 2 bases and J 9 bases; bases outside gene matches: 6. The CDR3 is 14 residues long. Per the germline V gene, CDR1 is SGHTA and CDR2 is FQGTGA. As DNA, the CDR3 is TGTGCCAGCAGCTTAGCACAGGGGGTTGGTGAGCAGTTCTTC. It specifies CASSLAQGVGEQFF.

The gene calls are TRBV10-3 and TRBJ2-3; maybe TRBD2 (5 bases). The CDR3 runs to 15 residues. V was shortened by 2 bases and J by 3 bases, with 12 bases between the two germline ends. Germline V gene data show CDR1 as ENHRY and CDR2 as SYGVKD. The CDR3 sequence: CAISEASGETDTQYF. The CDR3 coding sequence is TGTGCCATCAGTGAGGCCAGCGGAGAAACAGATACGCAGTATTTT.

The J gene is TRBJ2-3, the V gene TRBV19; 10 bases fit TRBD2. This CDR3 region has 17 residues. Per germline, CDR1 LNHDA and CDR2 SQIVND (reference sequence). The V segment lost 7 bases and the J segment 2 bases; nucleotides outside the gene matches: 12. Here the CDR3 DNA reads TGTGCCAGTACCCCTCGGGCTAGCGGGAGATACACAGATACGCAGTATTTT. Its translation: CASTPRASGRYTDTQYF.

Written as DNA, the CDR3 is TGTGCCAGCAGTTACGACAGGAGCTCCTACAATGAGCAGTTCTTC. This translates into CASSYDRSSYNEQFF. The chain recombines TRBV6-2 or TRBV6-3 with TRBJ2-1; D is possibly TRBD1 (6 bases). CDR3 length equals 15 residues. Germline V gene data show CDR1 as MNHEY and CDR2 as SVGEGT. The germline V and J ends were trimmed by 2 bases and 0 bases, with 8 bases remaining between them.

V gene TRBV6-6 combines with J gene TRBJ1-2; 8 nucleotides align to TRBD1. The ends lost 2 bases at V and 4 bases at J; junction bases unmatched: 9. The V gene's germline CDR1 is MNHNY and CDR2 SVGAGI (reference sequence). There are 16 residues in the CDR3. The CDR3 sequence is CASSYIVAGGIYGYTF. In DNA, the CDR3 is TGTGCCAGCAGTTACATCGTAGCAGGGGGCATCTATGGCTACACCTTC.

The chain employs TRBV6-5 and TRBJ2-5; a possible D gene is TRBD1 (5 bases). The CDR3 has 12 residues. The germline CDR1 and CDR2 sequences are MNHEY and SVGAGI. The ends were cut back, 8 bases at V and 1 base at J, with 8 bases in the middle. The CDR3 reads CASARAQETQYF. Here the CDR3 DNA reads TGTGCCAGCGCCAGGGCCCAAGAGACCCAGTACTTC.

The chain is built from TRBV23-1 and TRBJ2-7; TRBD1 matches 8 bases. TRBV23-1 is reported as an ORF; its role is uncertain. Trimming cost V 6 bases and J 0 bases; bases outside gene matches: 4. The CDR3 has 14 amino acids. The CDR3 DNA sequence: TGCGCCAGCAGGAGGACAGGGCCCTCCTACGAGCAGTACTTC. Translated, it gives CASRRTGPSYEQYF.

V gene TRBV5-1 combines with J gene TRBJ2-7, with 8 bases matching TRBD1. Germline trimming cut 5 bases from V and 3 bases from J; bases unmatched to any gene: 10. Per germline, CDR1 SGHRS and CDR2 YFSETQ. The CDR3 is 15 residues long. The CDR3 DNA follows: TGCGCCAGCAGACTCGGGACAGGTGAATTCTACGAGCAGTACTTC. Translated: CASRLGTGEFYEQYF.

The V call is TRBV3-1 (or the pseudogene TRBV3-2), the J call TRBJ2-1; 10 bases fit TRBD2. The CDR3 loop spans 16 amino acids. Per germline, CDR1 LGHDT and CDR2 YNNKEL (reference sequence). Trimming cost V 2 bases and J 6 bases; bases outside gene matches: 7. CDR3 sequence: CASSQFSGRAFNEQFF. The CDR3 nucleotides are TGTGCCAGCAGCCAATTCAGCGGGAGGGCCTTCAATGAGCAGTTCTTC.

This clone was recorded once. This chain connects TRBV19 to TRBJ2-7, with D tentatively TRBD1 (6 bases). V dropped 1 base and J dropped 2 bases, with 15 bases sitting between them. This CDR3 is built from 16 residues. In germline, CDR1 is LNHDA, CDR2 SQIVND (reference sequence). CDR3 in amino acids: CASSIAVGQRPYEQYF. The CDR3 region has the DNA TGTGCCAGTAGTATAGCGGTGGGACAACGGCCCTACGAGCAGTACTTC.

V gene TRBV6-2 or TRBV6-3 combines with J gene TRBJ1-1, with D unresolved. The germline V gene has CDR1 MNHEY and CDR2 SVGEGT. The CDR3 runs to 14 residues. Trimming pared 6 bases from V and 5 bases from J, leaving 16 bases between. The CDR3 sequence: CASSSWITGTEAFF. The CDR3 DNA sequence: TGTGCCAGCAGCTCTTGGATCACGGGGACTGAAGCTTTCTTT.

The rearrangement links TRBV6-5 to TRBJ2-5; 8 bases align to TRBD1. The CDR3 sequence is 12 residues long. The junction had 0 bases not matched to a gene; V was cut back by 5 bases and J by 4 bases. CDR1 is MNHEY, CDR2 SVGAGI, per germline. The CDR3 reads CASSTGGETQYF. The CDR3 DNA sequence: TGTGCCAGCAGTACAGGGGGAGAGACCCAGTACTTC.

The V gene is TRBV29-1, the J gene TRBJ2-1, with 8 positions matching TRBD1. The CDR3 has 16 residues. Germline V gene sequence: CDR1 SQVTM, CDR2 ANQGSEA. V was pared by 5 bases and J by 1 base, with 10 bases of the junction left unmatched. The CDR3 DNA is TGCAGCGTTACAGGGGGTGAAATATCTTCCTACAATGAGCAGTTCTTC. Protein sequence: CSVTGGEISSYNEQFF.

V and J are TRBV11-2 and TRBJ2-1, with 7 bases fitting TRBD2. CDR1 is SGHAT, CDR2 FQNNGV, per germline. The J segment lost 6 bases and the V segment lost 4 bases, leaving 15 bases of the junction unmatched. The CDR3 has 17 residues. The CDR3 is CASSSPGWRESSNEQFF. CDR3 coding DNA: TGTGCCAGCAGCTCCCCTGGCTGGCGGGAGAGTTCCAATGAGCAGTTCTTC.

The chain recombines TRBV18 with TRBJ1-1; D is ambiguous. This CDR3 region has 14 residues. Trimming left V 4 bases short and J 2 bases short, with 11 bases between. From germline, CDR1 is KGHSH and CDR2 LQKENI. The CDR3 reads CASSQNRGNTEAFF. The DNA of the CDR3 is TGTGCCAGCTCACAAAACCGGGGTAACACTGAAGCTTTCTTT.

This chain links TRBV6-5 with TRBJ2-3; D gene unclear. This CDR3 contains 13 residues. In germline, CDR1 is MNHEY, CDR2 SVGAGI. Trimming took off 6 bases at V and 6 bases at J, with 13 bases between the two ends. The CDR3 here is CASSPTVMDTQYF. CDR3 nucleotides: TGTGCCAGCAGCCCGACTGTCATGGATACGCAGTATTTT.